This T cell receptor beta chain was sequenced in a study of blood T cell repertoires in COVID-19. Study overall: Sites in the United States, Italy and Spain provided acute and convalescent COVID-19 samples. PBMCs, B-cell-depleted T cells, or T cells were the source of the cDNA or gDNA that made up the material.

Repertoires were generated with immunoSEQ multiplex PCR, while TCRdb's copy carries only in-frame clones and drops some. The repertoire holds about 270,000 clones, with about 86% as singletons. Seattle enrolled patients during active infection and tracked them longitudinally. Material: peripheral blood. The sequence came from a woman aged 25 to 39 with COVID-19, enrolled during active disease.

The CDR3 sequence: CASSLGYGTDTQYF. CDR3 sequence (DNA): TGTGCCAGCAGCTTAGGCTACGGGACAGATACGCAGTATTTT. This chain connects TRBV11-2 to TRBJ2-3, with D unclear. The CDR3 length is 14 residues. The germline CDR1 and CDR2 sequences are SGHAT and FQNNGV. Trimming took 1 base from V and 3 from J, leaving 8 bases between them.